Sequencing of this T cell receptor (beta chain) was carried out in a study of persistence of HIV-infected CD4 T cells. CDR1 is LGHDT and CDR2 is YNNKEL in the germline V gene (reference sequence). V was pared by 4 bases and J by 2 bases, with 4 bases of the junction left unmatched. The CDR3 sequence is 15 residues long. The immunoSEQ assay was version 4, run in survey mode. Using immunoSEQ multiplex PCR, the repertoire was profiled, and TCRdb retains in-frame clones only, with some absent. This table holds tens of thousands of clones, 70% to 75% found once. Of note for this clone: The target antigen is unknown.

Cells were stimulated with overlapping HIV-1 Gag 15-mer peptides. CD40L/CD69 double-negative CD45RO-high memory CD4+ T cells were collected. CD4+ T cell counts exceeded 400 cells/uL; CMV serology was positive. Sample: CD4+ T cells sorted from PBMCs after 18-hour stimulation, taken from a patient who received antiretroviral therapy. The gene calls are TRBV3-1 (or the pseudogene TRBV3-2) and TRBJ2-1; the match to TRBD2 covers 8 bases. This TCR came from an adult man with HIV who was CMV-seropositive. In nucleotides, the CDR3 is TGTGCCAGCAGCCCGAGCGGGGGTGCCTACAATGAGCAGTTCTTC. It encodes CASSPSGGAYNEQFF.